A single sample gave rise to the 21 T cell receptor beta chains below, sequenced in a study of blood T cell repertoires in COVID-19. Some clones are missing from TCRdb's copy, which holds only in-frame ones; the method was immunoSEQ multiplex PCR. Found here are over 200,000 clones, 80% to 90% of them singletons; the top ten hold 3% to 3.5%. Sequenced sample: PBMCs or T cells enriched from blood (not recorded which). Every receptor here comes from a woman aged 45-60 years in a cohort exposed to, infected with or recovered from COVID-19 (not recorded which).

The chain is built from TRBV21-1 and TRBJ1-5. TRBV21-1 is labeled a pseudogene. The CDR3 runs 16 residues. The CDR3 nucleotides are TGTGCCAGCAACATTGTTTGGAGGATCTACCCCCGGCCCCAGCATTTT. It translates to CASNIVWRIYPRPQHF.

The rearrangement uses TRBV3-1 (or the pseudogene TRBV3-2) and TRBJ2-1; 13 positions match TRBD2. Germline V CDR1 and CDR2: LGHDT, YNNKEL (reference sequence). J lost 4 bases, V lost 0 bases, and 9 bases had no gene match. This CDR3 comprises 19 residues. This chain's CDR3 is CASSQDAWTSGGKYNEQFF. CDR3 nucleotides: TGTGCCAGCAGCCAAGATGCGTGGACTAGCGGGGGAAAATACAATGAGCAGTTCTTC.

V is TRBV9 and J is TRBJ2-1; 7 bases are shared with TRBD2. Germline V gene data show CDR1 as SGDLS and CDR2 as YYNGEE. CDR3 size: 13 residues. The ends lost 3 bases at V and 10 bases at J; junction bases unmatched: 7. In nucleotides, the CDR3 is TGTGCCAGCAGCGCGTGGGCGGGGGTAGAGCAGTTCTTC. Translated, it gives CASSAWAGVEQFF.

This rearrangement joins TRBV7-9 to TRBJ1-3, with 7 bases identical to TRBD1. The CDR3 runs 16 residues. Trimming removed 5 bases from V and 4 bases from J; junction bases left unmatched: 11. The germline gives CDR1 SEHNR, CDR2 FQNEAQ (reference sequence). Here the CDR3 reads CASSTSTGAGGNTIYF. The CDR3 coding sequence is TGTGCCAGCAGCACCTCAACAGGGGCGGGAGGAAACACCATATATTTT.

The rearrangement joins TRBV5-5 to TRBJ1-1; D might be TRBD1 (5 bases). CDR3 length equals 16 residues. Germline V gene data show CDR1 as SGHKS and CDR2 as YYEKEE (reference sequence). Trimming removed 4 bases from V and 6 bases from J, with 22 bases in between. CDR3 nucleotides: TGTGCCAGCAGCCCCTGGCAGGGCGAGTGGCTCGCTGAAGCTTTCTTT. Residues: CASSPWQGEWLAEAFF.

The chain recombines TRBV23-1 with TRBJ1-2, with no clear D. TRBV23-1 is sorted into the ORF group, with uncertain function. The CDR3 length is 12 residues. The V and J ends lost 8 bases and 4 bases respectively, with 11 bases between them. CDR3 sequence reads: CASPRVVYGYTF. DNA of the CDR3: TGCGCCAGCCCTCGGGTTGTCTATGGCTACACCTTC.

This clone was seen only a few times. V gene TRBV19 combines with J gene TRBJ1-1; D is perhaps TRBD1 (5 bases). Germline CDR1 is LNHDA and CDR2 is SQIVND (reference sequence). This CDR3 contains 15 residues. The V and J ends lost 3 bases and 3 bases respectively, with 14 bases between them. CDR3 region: CASSMGPGIHTEAFF. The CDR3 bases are TGTGCCAGTAGTATGGGTCCAGGGATCCACACTGAAGCTTTCTTT.

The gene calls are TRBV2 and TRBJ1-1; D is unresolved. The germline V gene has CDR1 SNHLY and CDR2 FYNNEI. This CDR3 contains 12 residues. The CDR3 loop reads CATHGMNTEAFF. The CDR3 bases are TGTGCTACGCACGGTATGAACACTGAAGCTTTCTTT.

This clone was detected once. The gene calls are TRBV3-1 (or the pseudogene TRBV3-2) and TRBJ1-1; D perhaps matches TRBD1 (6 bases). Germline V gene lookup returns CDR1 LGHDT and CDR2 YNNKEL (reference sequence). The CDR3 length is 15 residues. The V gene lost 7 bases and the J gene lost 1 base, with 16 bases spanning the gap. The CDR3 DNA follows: TGTGCCAGCACCACCATAGGGGGGGCGAACACTGAAGCTTTCTTT. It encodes CASTTIGGANTEAFF.

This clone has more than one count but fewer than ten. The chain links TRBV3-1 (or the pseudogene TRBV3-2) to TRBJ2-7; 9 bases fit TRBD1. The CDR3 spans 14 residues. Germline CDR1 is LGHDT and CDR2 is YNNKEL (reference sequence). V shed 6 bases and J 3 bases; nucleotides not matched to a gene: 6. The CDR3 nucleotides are TGTGCCAGCAGGGGACAGGGCACAGGCTACGAGCAGTACTTC. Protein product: CASRGQGTGYEQYF.

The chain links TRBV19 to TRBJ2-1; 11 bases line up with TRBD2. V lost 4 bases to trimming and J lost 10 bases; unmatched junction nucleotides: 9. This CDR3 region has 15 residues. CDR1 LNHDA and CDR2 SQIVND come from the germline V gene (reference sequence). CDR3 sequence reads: CASSRTSGGAFEQFF. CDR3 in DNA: TGTGCCAGTAGTAGAACTAGCGGGGGAGCTTTCGAGCAGTTCTTC.

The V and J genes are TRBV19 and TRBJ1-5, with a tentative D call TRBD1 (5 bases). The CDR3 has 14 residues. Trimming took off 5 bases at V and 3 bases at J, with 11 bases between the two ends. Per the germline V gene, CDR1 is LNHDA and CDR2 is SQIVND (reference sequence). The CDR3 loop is CASSSRTHNQPQHF. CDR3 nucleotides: TGTGCCAGTAGTTCCAGGACACACAATCAGCCCCAGCATTTT.

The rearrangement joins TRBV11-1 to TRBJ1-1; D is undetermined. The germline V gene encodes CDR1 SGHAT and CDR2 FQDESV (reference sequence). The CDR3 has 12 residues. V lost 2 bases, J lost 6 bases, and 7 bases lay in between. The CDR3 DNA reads TGTGCCAGCAGCTTAATCCCTCCTGAAGCTTTCTTT. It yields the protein CASSLIPPEAFF.

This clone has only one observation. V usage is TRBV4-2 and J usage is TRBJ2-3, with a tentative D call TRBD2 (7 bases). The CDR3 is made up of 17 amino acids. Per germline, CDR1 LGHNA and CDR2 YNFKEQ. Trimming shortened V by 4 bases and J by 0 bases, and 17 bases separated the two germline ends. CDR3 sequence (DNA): TGTGCCAGCAGCCCAGGGTTCGGGGGGCGGAGCACAGATACGCAGTATTTT. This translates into CASSPGFGGRSTDTQYF.

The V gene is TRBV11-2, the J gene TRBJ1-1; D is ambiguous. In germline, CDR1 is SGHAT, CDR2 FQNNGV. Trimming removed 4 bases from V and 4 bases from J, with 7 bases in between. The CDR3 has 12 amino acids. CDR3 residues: CASSSLGTEAFF. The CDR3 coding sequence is TGTGCCAGCAGCTCTCTAGGCACTGAAGCTTTCTTT.

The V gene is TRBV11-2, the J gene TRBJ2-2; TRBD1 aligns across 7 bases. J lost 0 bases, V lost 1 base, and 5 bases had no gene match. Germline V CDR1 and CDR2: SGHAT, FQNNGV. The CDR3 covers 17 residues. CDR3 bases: TGTGCCAGCAGCTTAGGACGCAGGGGGACGAACACCGGGGAGCTGTTTTTT. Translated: CASSLGRRGTNTGELFF. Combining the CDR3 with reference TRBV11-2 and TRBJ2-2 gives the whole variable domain EAGVAQSPRYKIIEKRQSVAFWCNPISGHATLYWYQQILGQGPKLLIQFQNNGVVDDSQLPKDRFSAERLKGVDSTLKIQPAKLEDSAVYLCASSLGRRGTNTGELFFGEGSRLTVL.

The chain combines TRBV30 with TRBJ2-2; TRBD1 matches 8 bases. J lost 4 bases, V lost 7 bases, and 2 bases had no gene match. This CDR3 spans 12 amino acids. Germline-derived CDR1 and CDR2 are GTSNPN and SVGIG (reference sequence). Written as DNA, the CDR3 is TGTGCCTCCGGGACAGGCACCGGGGAGCTGTTTTTT. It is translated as CASGTGTGELFF.

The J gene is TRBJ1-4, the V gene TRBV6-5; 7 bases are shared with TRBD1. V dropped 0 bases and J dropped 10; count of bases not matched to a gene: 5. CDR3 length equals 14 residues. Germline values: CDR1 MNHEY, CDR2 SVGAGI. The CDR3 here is CASSYSTGLVKLFF. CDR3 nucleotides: TGTGCCAGCAGTTACTCGACAGGGTTGGTAAAACTGTTTTTT.

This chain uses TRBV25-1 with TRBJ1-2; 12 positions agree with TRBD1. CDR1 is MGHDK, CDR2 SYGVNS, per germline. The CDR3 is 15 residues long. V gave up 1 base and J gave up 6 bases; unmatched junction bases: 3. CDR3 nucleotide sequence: TGTGCCAGCAGTGAATGGGACAGGGGGCTTAATGGCTACACCTTC. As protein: CASSEWDRGLNGYTF.

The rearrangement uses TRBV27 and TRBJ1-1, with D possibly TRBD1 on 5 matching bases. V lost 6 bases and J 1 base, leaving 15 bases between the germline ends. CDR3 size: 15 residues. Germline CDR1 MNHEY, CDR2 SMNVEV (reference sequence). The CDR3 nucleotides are TGTGCCAGCAGAGGAACAGGCAACCGGAACACTGAAGCTTTCTTT. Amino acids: CASRGTGNRNTEAFF.

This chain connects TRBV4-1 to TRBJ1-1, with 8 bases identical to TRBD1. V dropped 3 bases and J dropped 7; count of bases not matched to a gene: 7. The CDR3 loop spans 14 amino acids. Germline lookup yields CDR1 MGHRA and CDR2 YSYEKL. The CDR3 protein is CASSHGQGAIEAFF. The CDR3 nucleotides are TGCGCCAGCAGCCACGGGCAGGGGGCCATTGAAGCTTTCTTT.